The 17 T cell receptor beta chains presented below share a single source sample, sequenced in a study of blood T cell repertoires in COVID-19. Repertoires were generated with immunoSEQ multiplex PCR, while TCRdb's copy carries only in-frame clones and drops some. The sample has fewer than 200,000 clones; 80% to 90% are singletons. Input material: peripheral blood. All receptors derive from a man aged 18-30 years who had recovered from COVID-19.

This chain joins TRBV6-6 and TRBJ2-7; TRBD1 agrees at 8 bases. CDR3 size: 13 residues. J was trimmed by 10 bases and V by 2 bases; bases with no gene match: 7. Per germline, CDR1 MNHNY and CDR2 SVGAGI (reference sequence). Here the CDR3 reads CASSYLDRDSQYF. DNA of the CDR3: TGTGCCAGCAGTTACCTGGACAGGGACAGTCAGTACTTC.

This clone is a singleton in its sample. V gene TRBV6-2 or TRBV6-3 combines with J gene TRBJ1-1; D ambiguous. V lost 2 bases to trimming and J lost 0 bases, with 4 bases between them. CDR1 is MNHEY and CDR2 is SVGEGT in the germline V gene. The CDR3 is 13 amino acids. CDR3 sequence: CASSYVMNTEAFF. The CDR3 region has the DNA TGTGCCAGCAGTTACGTAATGAACACTGAAGCTTTCTTT.

V is TRBV7-9 and J is TRBJ2-4; D unclear. Germline loops: CDR1 SEHNR, CDR2 FQNEAQ (reference sequence). The V end lost 9 bases, the J end lost 1 base, and 10 bases lay between the germline ends. This CDR3 is 13 amino acids long. The CDR3 DNA follows: TGTGCCAGTTCAGGAACGGCCAAAAACATTCAGTACTTC. It yields the protein CASSGTAKNIQYF.

The genes are TRBV19 and TRBJ1-2; weak D call: TRBD1 (5 bases). Trimming removed 2 bases from V and 8 bases from J, with 18 bases in between. Germline V gene sequence: CDR1 LNHDA, CDR2 SQIVND (reference sequence). CDR3 length equals 15 residues. The CDR3 loop is CASSISTAEVMGYTF. In nucleotides, the CDR3 is TGTGCCAGTAGTATATCGACAGCTGAGGTCATGGGCTACACCTTC.

This chain links TRBV9 with TRBJ1-3; D is unresolved. Germline V gene sequence: CDR1 SGDLS, CDR2 YYNGEE. The V and J ends lost 1 base and 0 bases respectively, with 8 bases between them. CDR3 length equals 15 residues. The CDR3, as DNA: TGTGCCAGCAGCGTAAGTAGCGGCTCTGGAAACACCATATATTTT. Its translation is CASSVSSGSGNTIYF.

J is TRBJ2-2 and V is TRBV6-4; 9 nucleotides match TRBD2. The CDR3 contains 16 residues. Germline assignment: CDR1 MRHNA and CDR2 SNTAGT. The J segment lost 1 base and the V segment lost 2 bases, leaving 2 bases of the junction unmatched. In DNA, the CDR3 is TGTGCCAGCAGTGACCCGACTAGCGGGAACACCGGGGAGCTGTTTTTT. This encodes CASSDPTSGNTGELFF.

The table lists this clone with a count of one. The CDR3 DNA follows: TGTGCCAGCAGTTTTGGACAGGGGCGGGCTTTCTTT. Its protein is CASSFGQGRAFF. The chain links TRBV6-2 or TRBV6-3 to TRBJ1-1, with TRBD1 identical over 9 bases. Germline-derived CDR1 and CDR2 are MNHEY and SVGEGT. The CDR3 is made up of 12 amino acids. V lost 4 bases, J lost 11 bases, and 5 bases stayed unmatched.

V usage is TRBV4-1 and J usage is TRBJ2-4; 8 positions agree with TRBD2. V was pared by 0 bases and J by 0 bases, with 13 bases of the junction left unmatched. The CDR3 sequence is 20 residues long. Looked up from germline, CDR1 is MGHRA and CDR2 is YSYEKL. In nucleotides, the CDR3 is TGCGCCAGCAGCCAAGAACCCAGAGTAGCGGGGTGGGAAGCCAAAAACATTCAGTACTTC. Encoded protein: CASSQEPRVAGWEAKNIQYF.

This chain uses TRBV5-1 with TRBJ2-7; possible D gene TRBD1, 6 bases. The germline V and J ends were trimmed by 0 bases and 3 bases, with 10 bases remaining between them. There are 14 residues in the CDR3. Germline values: CDR1 SGHRS, CDR2 YFSETQ. The CDR3 DNA follows: TGCGCCAGCAGCTTGGGGACAGACCGCTACGAGCAGTACTTC. Protein: CASSLGTDRYEQYF.

The V call is TRBV7-5, the J call TRBJ2-7; TRBD1 reflects the table's D call only, with no check against the DNA. TRBV7-5 is a pseudogene locus. This CDR3 has 14 residues. The CDR3 nucleotides are TGTGCCAGAAGCCCCTGGGACATTCACGAGGAGCAGTACTTC. It codes for CARSPWDIHEEQYF.

The chain carries TRBV9 and TRBJ1-3, with a weak D call TRBD1 (6 bases). This CDR3 contains 16 residues. Germline CDR1 reads SGDLS; CDR2 reads YYNGEE. Trimming pared 1 base from V and 1 base from J, leaving 12 bases between. The CDR3 loop is CASSVQDSGSGNTIYF. The CDR3, as DNA: TGTGCCAGCAGCGTACAGGACAGTGGTTCTGGAAACACCATATATTTT.

The chain employs TRBV7-2 and TRBJ2-7; 13 bases align to TRBD2. The length of the CDR3 is 16 residues. Per germline, CDR1 SGHTA and CDR2 FQGNSA. The V gene end was trimmed by 3 bases and the J gene end by 13 bases; junction bases not matched to a gene: 15. The chain's CDR3 is CASSFAGTSGKSALYF. CDR3 coding DNA: TGTGCCAGCAGCTTCGCCGGGACTAGCGGGAAATCCGCTCTATACTTC.

The V and J genes are TRBV7-3 and TRBJ2-2, with unresolved D. This CDR3 is 15 amino acids long. The V and J ends lost 0 bases and 8 bases respectively, with 13 bases between them. Germline V gene sequence: CDR1 SGHTA, CDR2 FQGTGA. The CDR3 protein is CASSLTQAAMGELFF. The CDR3 DNA is TGTGCCAGCAGCTTAACGCAAGCAGCGATGGGGGAGCTGTTTTTT.

This chain uses TRBV6-5 with TRBJ1-1; possibly TRBD1 for D (5 bases). Trimming cost V 5 bases and J 1 base, with 14 bases left between them. This CDR3 has 15 residues. Germline V gives CDR1 MNHEY, CDR2 SVGAGI. CDR3 amino acids: CASSLRGGGNTEAFF. The CDR3 nucleotides read TGTGCCAGCAGTCTTCGGGGGGGAGGGAACACTGAAGCTTTCTTT.

J is TRBJ1-1 and V is TRBV19, with D possibly matching TRBD1 (6 bases). Deletions cut 7 bases from V and 2 bases from J, with 8 bases between. The CDR3 extends over 12 amino acids. CDR1 is LNHDA, CDR2 SQIVND, per germline (reference sequence). The CDR3 protein is CASTQGNTEAFF. The CDR3 nucleotides read TGTGCCAGTACACAGGGTAACACTGAAGCTTTCTTT.

This chain connects TRBV3-1 (or the pseudogene TRBV3-2) to TRBJ2-2, with 7 bases lining up with TRBD2. The CDR3 is made up of 15 amino acids. Losses at the gene ends were 3 bases for V and 7 bases for J; bases not matched to a gene: 8. CDR1 LGHDT and CDR2 YNNKEL come from the germline V gene (reference sequence). The CDR3 region has the DNA TGTGCCAGCAGCCAGGGTGTTGGGGGGGGCGGGGAGCTGTTTTTT. Protein sequence: CASSQGVGGGGELFF.

This clone was picked up a small number of times. The genes are TRBV18 and TRBJ1-1; 8 bases map to TRBD1. V shed 6 bases and J 4 bases; nucleotides not matched to a gene: 4. In germline, CDR1 is KGHSH, CDR2 LQKENI. This CDR3 is built from 13 residues. The CDR3 DNA reads as TGTGCCAGCTCGCAGGGGGCGTTCACTGAAGCTTTCTTT. This sequence encodes CASSQGAFTEAFF.